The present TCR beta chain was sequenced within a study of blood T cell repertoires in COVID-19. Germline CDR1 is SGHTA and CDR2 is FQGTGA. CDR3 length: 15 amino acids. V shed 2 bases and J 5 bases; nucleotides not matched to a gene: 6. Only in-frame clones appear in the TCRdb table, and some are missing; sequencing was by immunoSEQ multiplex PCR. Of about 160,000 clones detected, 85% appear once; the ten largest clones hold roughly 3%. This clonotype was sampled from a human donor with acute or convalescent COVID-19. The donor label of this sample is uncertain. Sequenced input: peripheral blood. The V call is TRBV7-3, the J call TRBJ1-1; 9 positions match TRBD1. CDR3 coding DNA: TGTGCCAGCAGCTTAGGAGTCGGGACAGGGACTGAAGCTTTCTTT. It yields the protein CASSLGVGTGTEAFF.